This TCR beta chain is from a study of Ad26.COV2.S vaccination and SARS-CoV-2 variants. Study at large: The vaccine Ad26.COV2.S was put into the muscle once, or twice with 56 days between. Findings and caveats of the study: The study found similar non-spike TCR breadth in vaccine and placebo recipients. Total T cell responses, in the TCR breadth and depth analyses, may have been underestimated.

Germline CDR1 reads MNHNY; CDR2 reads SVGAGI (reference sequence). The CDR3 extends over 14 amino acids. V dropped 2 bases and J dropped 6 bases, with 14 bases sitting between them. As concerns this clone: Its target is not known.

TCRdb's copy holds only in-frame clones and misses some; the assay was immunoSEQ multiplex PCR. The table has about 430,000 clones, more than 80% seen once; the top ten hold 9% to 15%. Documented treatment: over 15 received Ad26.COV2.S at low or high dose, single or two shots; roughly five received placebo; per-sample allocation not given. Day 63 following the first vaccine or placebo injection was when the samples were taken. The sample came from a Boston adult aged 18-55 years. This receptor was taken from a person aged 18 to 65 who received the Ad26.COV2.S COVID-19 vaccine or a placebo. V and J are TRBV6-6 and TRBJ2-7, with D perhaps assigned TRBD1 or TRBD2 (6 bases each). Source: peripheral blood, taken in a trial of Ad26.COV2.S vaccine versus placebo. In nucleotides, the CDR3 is TGTGCCAGCAGTTACGAGGGGGGAAGGCGCGAGCAGTACTTC. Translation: CASSYEGGRREQYF.